Shown below are 25 T cell receptor beta chains from a single sample sequenced in a study of cytomegalovirus exposure and HLA in healthy donors (dated by TCRdb to the late 2010s). The library was obtained by the immunoSEQ multiplex PCR assay. For the multiplex PCR, a mixture combining 60 forward primers for TCR Vbeta segments and 13 reverse primers for TCR Jbeta segments was used. The table was pulled from immuneACCESS by TCRdb, which kept in-frame rearrangements only. Such tables lose some clones; where checked, under half of the loss comes from unresolved V genes, and the rest has no known cause. The sample contains around 170,000 clones, 65% to 80% of them found a single time. Roughly 2.5% of the sample belongs to the ten largest clones. Sequencing input: PBMCs. Receptors originate from a woman aged 30 to 39 in good health and CMV-seropositive.

The chain joins TRBV2 to TRBJ1-1, with a possible D match to TRBD1 (6 bases). The CDR3 runs to 16 residues. V lost 4 bases to trimming and J lost 0 bases, with 15 bases between them. Per germline, CDR1 SNHLY and CDR2 FYNNEI. The chain's CDR3 is CASSGPDRHMNTEAFF. The CDR3 nucleotides are TGTGCCAGCAGTGGGCCGGACAGACATATGAACACTGAAGCTTTCTTT.

The genes are TRBV4-1 and TRBJ1-2; 8 positions match TRBD1. V lost 1 base to trimming and J lost 4 bases; unmatched junction nucleotides: 11. The germline V gene has CDR1 MGHRA and CDR2 YSYEKL. The CDR3 contains 17 residues. The CDR3 nucleotides read TGCGCCAGCAGCCAAGGCCCAGGGGGCGAAGGGACCTATGGCTACACCTTC. This codes for CASSQGPGGEGTYGYTF.

The V call is TRBV7-2, the J call TRBJ2-1, with TRBD2 matching 8 bases. The germline V gene has CDR1 SGHTA and CDR2 FQGNSA. This CDR3 is 13 amino acids long. Unmatched junction bases numbered 1, after V lost 8 bases and J lost 1 base. The CDR3 sequence: CASGLASYNEQFF. The CDR3 DNA sequence: TGTGCCAGCGGACTAGCTTCCTACAATGAGCAGTTCTTC.

Only one count was recorded for this clone. In DNA form, the CDR3 reads TGCGCCAGCAGCCCTCAGGGTGCCTACGAGCAGTACTTC. Translated: CASSPQGAYEQYF. The chain is built from TRBV5-1 and TRBJ2-7; perhaps TRBD1 as D (5 bases). The CDR3 extends over 13 amino acids. The germline CDR1 and CDR2 sequences are SGHRS and YFSETQ. Trimming removed 4 bases at V and 2 bases at J, with 10 bases between.

As for this clone: The sample holds other DNA sequences that translate to the same CDR3. The rearrangement joins TRBV2 to TRBJ2-5; D gene ambiguous. Germline lookup yields CDR1 SNHLY and CDR2 FYNNEI. The CDR3 extends over 12 amino acids. Trimming took 3 bases from V and 4 from J, leaving 6 bases between them. The DNA for the CDR3 is TGTGCCAGCAGTGAGGGCAGAGAGACCCAGTACTTC. Its translation: CASSEGRETQYF.

This chain uses TRBV28 with TRBJ1-2; 7 bases match TRBD1. This CDR3 has 15 residues. V was clipped by 4 bases and J by 2 bases; unmatched bases: 7. Germline values: CDR1 MDHEN, CDR2 SYDVKM. CDR3 DNA: TGTGCCAGCAGTTCCAATCACAGGGGAAACTATGGCTACACCTTC. It translates to CASSSNHRGNYGYTF.

This chain uses TRBV4-2 with TRBJ2-4, with TRBD2 identical over 13 bases. Germline assignment: CDR1 LGHNA and CDR2 YNFKEQ. CDR3 length: 22 amino acids. V lost 1 base and J lost 0; bases outside the gene matches: 15. CDR3 nucleotide sequence: TGTGCCAGCAGCCAAGCCCTACTAGCGGGGGGGCTCGCCCAACTAGCCAAAAACATTCAGTACTTC. It specifies CASSQALLAGGLAQLAKNIQYF.

V gene TRBV4-2 combines with J gene TRBJ2-3; TRBD2 agrees at 10 bases. This CDR3 is built from 16 residues. In germline, CDR1 is LGHNA, CDR2 YNFKEQ. Trimming took 4 bases from V and 4 from J; bases not matched to a gene: 8. The CDR3 spells CASSPAGTSEPDTQYF. The CDR3 DNA reads as TGTGCCAGCAGCCCTGCCGGGACTAGCGAACCAGATACGCAGTATTTT.

The chain has TRBV6-1 and TRBJ1-2; 8 nucleotides match TRBD1. Per the germline V gene, CDR1 is MNHNS and CDR2 is SASEGT. The CDR3 is 17 amino acids. J gave up 1 base and V 0 bases, and 7 bases lay outside the gene matches. CDR3 in DNA: TGTGCCAGCAGTGAAGCTTTAGAAACAGGGGGTAACTATGGCTACACCTTC. This codes for CASSEALETGGNYGYTF.

CDR3 sequence (DNA): TGTGCCAGCTCACTCTTCGGCGGGGGGGAATCCTACGAGCAGTACTTC. Amino acids: CASSLFGGGESYEQYF. The rearrangement uses TRBV18 and TRBJ2-7, with 9 bases matching TRBD2. The CDR3 consists of 16 residues. J was trimmed by 1 base and V by 4 bases; bases with no gene match: 8. Germline V lookup: CDR1 KGHSH, CDR2 LQKENI.

The chain combines TRBV7-8 with TRBJ2-7, with a tentative D call TRBD2 (6 bases). This CDR3 region has 12 residues. V lost 6 bases to trimming and J lost 3 bases, with 9 bases between them. Germline lookup yields CDR1 SGHVS and CDR2 FQNEAQ. The CDR3 region is CASSPGSYEQYF. CDR3 nucleotides: TGTGCCAGCAGTCCCGGGAGCTACGAGCAGTACTTC.

This chain links TRBV6-1 with TRBJ2-2, with D tentatively TRBD2 (5 bases). Looked up from germline, CDR1 is MNHNS and CDR2 is SASEGT. The V end was cut by 2 bases, the J end by 3 bases, with 13 bases between. This CDR3 comprises 16 residues. The CDR3 region has the DNA TGTGCCAGCAGTGAATCTTTGACTATATACACCGGGGAGCTGTTTTTT. Translating gives CASSESLTIYTGELFF.

V and J are TRBV6-5 and TRBJ2-7, with D tentatively TRBD1 (5 bases). The V end lost 2 bases, the J end lost 1 base, and 9 bases lay between the germline ends. The CDR3 runs 14 residues. Germline CDR1 and CDR2: MNHEY and SVGAGI. CDR3 in amino acids: CASSYGALSYEQYF. CDR3 coding DNA: TGTGCCAGCAGTTACGGGGCATTATCCTACGAGCAGTACTTC.

The CDR3 spells CAWSVAGTNQPQHF. CDR3 coding DNA: TGTGCCTGGAGTGTGGCAGGGACAAATCAGCCCCAGCATTTT. This chain connects TRBV30 to TRBJ1-5, with D maybe TRBD1 (6 bases). Germline CDR1 reads GTSNPN; CDR2 reads SVGIG (reference sequence). The CDR3 runs to 14 residues. V shed 0 bases and J shed 4 bases, with 10 bases lying between them.

V gene TRBV18 combines with J gene TRBJ2-2, with 7 bases fitting TRBD1. The germline V gene has CDR1 KGHSH and CDR2 LQKENI. The CDR3 length is 16 residues. The J segment lost 4 bases and the V segment lost 1 base, leaving 6 bases of the junction unmatched. The DNA of the CDR3 is TGTGCCAGCTCACCACGGTCAGGGGGAATCACCGGGGAGCTGTTTTTT. Translated, it gives CASSPRSGGITGELFF. Supplemented by reference TRBV18 and TRBJ2-2, the full variable domain reads NAGVMQNPRHLVRRRGQEARLRCSPMKGHSHVYWYRQLPEEGLKFMVYLQKENIIDESGMPKERFSAEFPKEGPSILRIQQVVRGDSAAYFCASSPRSGGITGELFFGEGSRLTVL.

This chain uses TRBV11-3 with TRBJ2-7, with D maybe TRBD2 (6 bases). The CDR3 extends over 13 amino acids. CDR1 is SGHNT, CDR2 YENEEA, per germline. Trimming left V 1 base short and J 5 bases short, with 9 bases between. The CDR3 DNA reads as TGTGCCAGCAGCTTAGGCGGGGTCAACGAGCAGTACTTC. It encodes CASSLGGVNEQYF.

The genes are TRBV9 and TRBJ1-5; the D gene is possibly TRBD1 (6 bases). Germline CDR1 reads SGDLS; CDR2 reads YYNGEE. The V end was cut by 4 bases, the J end by 6 bases, with 14 bases between. The CDR3 sequence is 14 residues long. As DNA, the CDR3 is TGTGCCAGCAGCCCGGGGGGGGCGGGTCAGCCCCAGCATTTT. This codes for CASSPGGAGQPQHF.

This clone has only a few counts. The V and J genes are TRBV5-1 and TRBJ2-5; 8 bases are shared with TRBD2. CDR3 length: 15 amino acids. V gave up 4 bases and J gave up 4 bases; unmatched junction bases: 9. CDR1 and CDR2 from the germline V gene are SGHRS and YFSETQ. As DNA, the CDR3 is TGCGCCAGCAGCCTGGTCCCGGGGGGGTCAGAGACCCAGTACTTC. It specifies CASSLVPGGSETQYF.

The chain is built from TRBV7-2 and TRBJ2-1, with 8 bases that match TRBD2. With V trimmed by 5 bases and J by 6 bases, 9 bases remained unmatched. The CDR3 consists of 15 residues. CDR1 and CDR2 from the germline V gene are SGHTA and FQGNSA. The CDR3 nucleotides are TGTGCCAGCAGCCCTCCGGGAGGGGGGGGCAATGAGCAGTTCTTC. It codes for CASSPPGGGGNEQFF. The full variable domain, completed using reference TRBV7-2 and TRBJ2-1, is GAGVSQSPSNKVTEKGKDVELRCDPISGHTALYWYRQSLGQGLEFLIYFQGNSAPDKSGLPSDRFSAERTGGSVSTLTIQRTQQEDSAVYLCASSPPGGGGNEQFFGPGTRLTVL.

The gene calls are TRBV7-9 and TRBJ1-2; the D gene is possibly TRBD1 (5 bases). The CDR3 runs 18 residues. V lost 5 bases and J lost 4, with 26 bases in between. Germline-derived CDR1 and CDR2 are SEHNR and FQNEAQ (reference sequence). Here the CDR3 reads CASSRPGDPSRGTYGYTF. The CDR3 nucleotides are TGTGCCAGCAGCCGACCCGGGGACCCCTCTCGCGGGACCTATGGCTACACCTTC.

This clone was observed a handful of times. The rearrangement links TRBV7-9 to TRBJ2-7; 7 bases line up with TRBD2. This CDR3 is built from 17 residues. Germline CDR1 reads SEHNR; CDR2 reads FQNEAQ (reference sequence). Unmatched junction bases numbered 10, after V lost 1 base and J lost 1 base. The CDR3 region has the DNA TGTGCCAGCAGCTTAGGGAGGAGCGGGGACGAGTCCTACGAGCAGTACTTC. Residues: CASSLGRSGDESYEQYF.

This rearrangement joins TRBV7-9 to TRBJ2-1; 8 bases are shared with TRBD1. Germline V gene sequence: CDR1 SEHNR, CDR2 FQNEAQ (reference sequence). There are 15 residues in the CDR3. Losses at the gene ends were 4 bases for V and 1 base for J; bases not matched to a gene: 3. The DNA for the CDR3 is TGTGCCAGCAGCTCGGACAGGGTTTCCTACAATGAGCAGTTCTTC. It encodes CASSSDRVSYNEQFF.

This chain joins TRBV9 and TRBJ2-2; D may be TRBD1 (5 bases). The V end was cut by 7 bases, the J end by 0 bases, with 10 bases between. Germline V lookup: CDR1 SGDLS, CDR2 YYNGEE. The CDR3 sequence is 14 residues long. CDR3 nucleotide sequence: TGTGCCAGCGGCAGGGCGGCGAACACCGGGGAGCTGTTTTTT. It translates to CASGRAANTGELFF.

The chain combines TRBV7-8 with TRBJ2-1; 10 nucleotides agree with TRBD1. Trimming removed 5 bases from V and 8 bases from J; junction bases left unmatched: 12. The CDR3 extends over 16 amino acids. In germline, CDR1 is SGHVS, CDR2 FQNEAQ. DNA for the CDR3: TGTGCCAGCAGCAGCTTAGGGACAGGGGAACGGGATGAGCAGTTCTTC. It is translated as CASSSLGTGERDEQFF.

The CDR3 region has the DNA TGTGCCAGCAGTTTATGGGGGGACGGGACCCTTGACAATCAGCCCCAGCATTTT. This encodes CASSLWGDGTLDNQPQHF. The chain has TRBV27 and TRBJ1-5; tentative D call: TRBD1 (5 bases). The V gene's germline CDR1 is MNHEY and CDR2 SMNVEV (reference sequence). The CDR3 runs 18 residues. Deletions cut 1 base from V and 3 bases from J, with 19 bases between.